One and the same sample provided the 31 T cell receptor beta chains below, sequenced in a study of patients and donors after allogeneic stem cell transplantation (dated by TCRdb to about 2020). Libraries were built with RT-PCR. Reads for this sample came from a NextSeq 550. Using fastp at Q25 and MiXCR, TCRdb reprocessed the public reads and kept productive beta chains. Entries are consolidated by CDR3 protein sequence, retaining the most common genes and DNA. In this sample the table shows about 230,000 distinct CDR3 sequences, 13% to 15% of which occur a single time. The top ten clones comprise 11% of the sample. The sequenced material came from blood, either unsorted or a sorted T cell fraction (not recorded which). These receptors were obtained from a human donor who was either an allogeneic HSCT recipient or a stem cell or donor lymphocyte infusion donor (not recorded which). It is not recorded whose cells these are; they may come from a transplant donor.

This chain uses TRBV10-3 with TRBJ1-1; 7 bases line up with TRBD1. The CDR3 consists of 14 residues. The germline V gene encodes CDR1 ENHRY and CDR2 SYGVKD. J lost 5 bases, V lost 2 bases, and 5 bases had no gene match. The CDR3 spells CAISEGRGMTEAFF. For the CDR3, the DNA is TGTGCCATCAGTGAGGGCAGGGGGATGACTGAAGCTTTCTTT.

The chain is built from TRBV20-1 and TRBJ2-7, with D possibly TRBD2 on 6 matching bases. Trimming pared 6 bases from V and 0 bases from J, leaving 12 bases between. This CDR3 is 13 amino acids long. Germline CDR1 DFQATT, CDR2 SNEGSKA (reference sequence). CDR3 coding DNA: TGCAGTGCCAACCCGACTAGCTCCTACGAGCAGTACTTC. The encoded protein is CSANPTSSYEQYF.

Ten or more counts support this clonotype. For the CDR3, the DNA is TGTGCCAGCAGCTTTGAAGGGTTGGGTGAGCAGTTCTTC. Translating gives CASSFEGLGEQFF. This chain joins TRBV7-2 and TRBJ2-1; D remains unclear. V lost 3 bases and J 9 bases, leaving 12 bases between the germline ends. The length of the CDR3 is 13 residues. Germline lookup yields CDR1 SGHTA and CDR2 FQGNSA. The entire variable domain, with the rest obtained from reference TRBV7-2 and TRBJ2-1, is as follows: GAGVSQSPSNKVTEKGKDVELRCDPISGHTALYWYRQSLGQGLEFLIYFQGNSAPDKSGLPSDRFSAERTGGSVSTLTIQRTQQEDSAVYLCASSFEGLGEQFFGPGTRLTVL.

The rearrangement links TRBV20-1 to TRBJ1-5; perhaps TRBD1 as D (5 bases). The CDR3 length is 15 residues. The V gene lost 0 bases and the J gene lost 4 bases, with 13 bases spanning the gap. Germline loops: CDR1 DFQATT, CDR2 SNEGSKA (reference sequence). The CDR3 reads CSARDPGRGNQPQHF. The CDR3 bases are TGCAGTGCTAGAGATCCAGGGCGGGGGAATCAGCCCCAGCATTTT.

The sample holds many counts of this clonotype. The gene calls are TRBV30 and TRBJ1-1; D remains unclear. The CDR3 totals 15 residues. V dropped 0 bases and J dropped 0 bases, with 11 bases sitting between them. Germline V gene sequence: CDR1 GTSNPN, CDR2 SVGIG (reference sequence). The CDR3 here is CAWSVWGGMNTEAFF. The CDR3 DNA is TGTGCCTGGAGTGTATGGGGAGGCATGAACACTGAAGCTTTCTTT.

The sample holds a few counts of this clonotype. The rearrangement uses TRBV27 and TRBJ1-5; tentatively, D is TRBD1 (6 bases). V was shortened by 3 bases and J by 6 bases, with 18 bases between the two germline ends. There are 16 residues in the CDR3. Germline V gene lookup returns CDR1 MNHEY and CDR2 SMNVEV (reference sequence). The CDR3 coding sequence is TGTGCCAGCAGTTTTTCTGGGGGGGGCGAGAGTCAGCCCCAGCATTTT. Its translation: CASSFSGGGESQPQHF.

This clonotype was observed many times. V is TRBV7-2 and J is TRBJ2-7, with D tentatively TRBD2 (5 bases). The CDR3 extends over 14 amino acids. Germline assignment: CDR1 SGHTA and CDR2 FQGNSA. V shed 1 base and J shed 7 bases, with 14 bases lying between them. The CDR3 DNA follows: TGTGCCAGCAGCTTAGATCCGGGAATGGGAGAGCAGTACTTC. As protein: CASSLDPGMGEQYF.

This clonotype was observed many times. The gene calls are TRBV6-2 or TRBV6-3 and TRBJ2-5; 9 nucleotides agree with TRBD1. V lost 4 bases to trimming and J lost 5 bases; unmatched junction nucleotides: 8. CDR1 is MNHEY and CDR2 is SVGEGT in the germline V gene. There are 15 residues in the CDR3. Here the CDR3 reads CASSSPTGGMETQYF. The CDR3 region has the DNA TGTGCCAGCAGTTCCCCGACAGGGGGGATGGAGACCCAGTACTTC.

This clonotype has a count of ten or more. The J gene is TRBJ1-6, the V gene TRBV5-1; 9 bases match TRBD1. Germline trimming cut 1 base from V and 9 bases from J; bases unmatched to any gene: 5. Germline values: CDR1 SGHRS, CDR2 YFSETQ. The CDR3 sequence is 15 residues long. CDR3 sequence (DNA): TGCGCCAGCAGCTTGTGGGGACAGGGACGTTCACCCCTCCACTTT. As protein: CASSLWGQGRSPLHF.

The chain has TRBV5-1 and TRBJ2-7; tentative D call: TRBD2 (6 bases). The germline V gene has CDR1 SGHRS and CDR2 YFSETQ. The CDR3 covers 12 residues. V lost 3 bases and J 8 bases, leaving 12 bases between the germline ends. CDR3 DNA sequence: TGCGCCAGCAGCTGGGGGGAAGGACAGCAGTACTTC. Translated: CASSWGEGQQYF.

The J gene is TRBJ2-3, the V gene TRBV10-3; the D is unclear. V gave up 0 bases and J gave up 2 bases, with 9 bases separating them. CDR3 length equals 15 residues. The germline V gene encodes CDR1 ENHRY and CDR2 SYGVKD. CDR3 loop: CAISESGQLTDTQYF. CDR3 nucleotide sequence: TGTGCCATCAGTGAGTCGGGTCAACTCACAGATACGCAGTATTTT.

The chain links TRBV25-1 to TRBJ2-3; possible D gene TRBD2, 5 bases. Between the trimmed V and J ends, which lost 1 base and 2 bases, there was a span of 13 bases. The germline gives CDR1 MGHDK, CDR2 SYGVNS. This CDR3 has 16 amino acids. The DNA for the CDR3 is TGTGCCAGCAGTGAATTTAGAGGAGGCAACACAGATACGCAGTATTTT. It is translated as CASSEFRGGNTDTQYF.

This clonotype was detected only a few times. CDR3 bases: TGCAGTGCTAGGCGAATATTTGAACTGAACACTGAAGCTTTCTTT. This codes for CSARRIFELNTEAFF. The chain combines TRBV20-1 with TRBJ1-1; D unclear. V was clipped by 3 bases and J by 0 bases, with 14 bases between them. CDR3 length: 15 amino acids. Germline V gene lookup returns CDR1 DFQATT and CDR2 SNEGSKA (reference sequence).

Many counts were recorded for this clonotype. This sequence joins TRBV29-1 and TRBJ2-7; 7 bases agree with TRBD2. J was trimmed by 7 bases and V by 6 bases; bases with no gene match: 9. Germline loops: CDR1 SQVTM, CDR2 ANQGSEA. The CDR3 length is 12 residues. The CDR3 here is CSVAGSGREQYF. The CDR3 DNA follows: TGCAGCGTGGCCGGGTCCGGGAGGGAGCAGTACTTC.

This clonotype was counted at least ten times. The chain has TRBV29-1 and TRBJ1-5, with 7 bases fitting TRBD1. CDR3 length: 14 amino acids. With 6 bases clipped from V and 1 base from J, the junction kept 6 bases outside the gene matches. Germline V gene lookup returns CDR1 SQVTM and CDR2 ANQGSEA. The DNA of the CDR3 is TGCAGCGTCACCGGGACAGAGAGCAATCAGCCCCAGCATTTT. Translation: CSVTGTESNQPQHF.

The genes are TRBV3-1 and TRBJ1-6; D is unclear. V lost 2 bases to trimming and J lost 0 bases, with 5 bases between them. The CDR3 consists of 15 residues. Per germline, CDR1 LGHDT and CDR2 YNNKEL (reference sequence). CDR3 region: CASSQIDSYNSPLHF. The CDR3 region has the DNA TGTGCCAGCAGCCAAATAGACTCCTATAATTCACCCCTCCACTTT.

This clonotype was observed many times. The chain links TRBV5-1 to TRBJ2-3, with 10 positions matching TRBD1. Germline V gene sequence: CDR1 SGHRS, CDR2 YFSETQ. CDR3 length: 14 amino acids. The trim removed 4 bases at V and 5 bases at J, leaving 4 bases unmatched. In nucleotides, the CDR3 is TGCGCCAGCAGCCAGGACAGGGGGATAGATACGCAGTATTTT. Amino acid sequence: CASSQDRGIDTQYF. The full variable domain, in which reference TRBV5-1 and TRBJ2-3 provide the parts outside the CDR3, is KAGVTQTPRYLIKTRGQQVTLSCSPISGHRSVSWYQQTPGQGLQFLFEYFSETQRNKGNFPGRFSGRQFSNSRSEMNVSTLELGDSALYLCASSQDRGIDTQYFGPGTRLTVL.

In this sample, this clonotype turned up a few times. CDR3 DNA sequence: TGTGCCAGCAGTTCGGGGACAGCAGTCGGTCAGCCCCAGCATTTT. As protein: CASSSGTAVGQPQHF. The J gene is TRBJ1-5, the V gene TRBV27, with 7 bases aligning to TRBD1. CDR1 is MNHEY and CDR2 is SMNVEV in the germline V gene (reference sequence). The CDR3 totals 15 residues. J lost 6 bases, V lost 4 bases, and 9 bases had no gene match.

This clonotype has ten or more counts. The chain joins TRBV20-1 to TRBJ1-1; possible D gene TRBD1, 6 bases. V lost 6 bases, J lost 1 base, and 18 bases lay in between. The germline CDR1 and CDR2 sequences are DFQATT and SNEGSKA (reference sequence). CDR3 length: 15 residues. The CDR3: CSAFPSTGQNTEAFF. In DNA form, the CDR3 reads TGCAGTGCCTTCCCCTCGACAGGACAGAACACTGAAGCTTTCTTT.

This rearrangement joins TRBV15 to TRBJ2-1; 10 nucleotides align to TRBD2. V shed 8 bases and J 0 bases; nucleotides not matched to a gene: 4. Germline CDR1 reads LNHNV; CDR2 reads YYDKDF (reference sequence). This CDR3 spans 15 amino acids. The CDR3 region has the DNA TGTGCCACCGGAAGACTAGCGGGCTCCTACAATGAGCAGTTCTTC. This codes for CATGRLAGSYNEQFF.

This clonotype was observed at least ten times. The V and J genes are TRBV20-1 and TRBJ1-1, with 8 nucleotides matching TRBD1. The CDR3 runs to 15 residues. From germline, CDR1 is DFQATT and CDR2 SNEGSKA (reference sequence). V was pared by 3 bases and J by 5 bases, with 11 bases of the junction left unmatched. The CDR3 sequence is CSARDPQGVGTEAFF. The CDR3 DNA reads as TGCAGTGCTAGGGACCCACAGGGGGTAGGTACTGAAGCTTTCTTT.

This clonotype turned up a few times. CDR3 bases: TGTGCCAGCAGTAAGGAACCCGGGGGCAATGAAAAACTGTTTTTT. It encodes CASSKEPGGNEKLFF. The rearrangement links TRBV6-1 to TRBJ1-4, with a tentative D call TRBD1 (6 bases). CDR3 length: 15 residues. Germline CDR1 MNHNS, CDR2 SASEGT. Trimming removed 5 bases at V and 5 bases at J, with 15 bases between.

In its sample, this clonotype was seen a few times. The rearrangement links TRBV12-3 or TRBV12-4 to TRBJ2-3; 8 nucleotides align to TRBD2. The CDR3 runs 14 residues. The trim removed 8 bases at V and 7 bases at J, leaving 11 bases unmatched. Here the CDR3 DNA reads TGTGCCAGCGAGGACCGGGAGGGAATCCATACGCAGTATTTT. As protein: CASEDREGIHTQYF.

The table lists this clonotype with many counts. The chain uses TRBV15 and TRBJ2-7, with D maybe TRBD2 (6 bases). Germline assignment: CDR1 LNHNV and CDR2 YYDKDF (reference sequence). The CDR3 totals 14 residues. V was pared by 6 bases and J by 0 bases, with 12 bases between. The CDR3 DNA reads TGTGCCACCAGTAATCGGGGGAGCTCCTACGAGCAGTACTTC. It translates to CATSNRGSSYEQYF.

This clonotype has ten or more counts. CDR3 DNA sequence: TGTGCCAGCTCCTCACAGGGATACACCGGGGAGCTGTTTTTT. It specifies CASSSQGYTGELFF. The gene calls are TRBV7-2 and TRBJ2-2, with TRBD1 as a possible D gene (6 bases). The CDR3 has 14 residues. Germline V gene lookup returns CDR1 SGHTA and CDR2 FQGNSA. Trimming removed 8 bases from V and 3 bases from J, with 13 bases in between. Complete variable domain (other parts from reference TRBV7-2 and TRBJ2-2): GAGVSQSPSNKVTEKGKDVELRCDPISGHTALYWYRQSLGQGLEFLIYFQGNSAPDKSGLPSDRFSAERTGGSVSTLTIQRTQQEDSAVYLCASSSQGYTGELFFGEGSRLTVL.

This clonotype was recorded a few times. The chain links TRBV20-1 to TRBJ2-7; D may be TRBD2 (7 bases). The V and J ends lost 3 bases and 2 bases respectively, with 11 bases between them. In germline, CDR1 is DFQATT, CDR2 SNEGSKA (reference sequence). The CDR3 length is 13 residues. CDR3 coding DNA: TGCAGTGCTAGCAGGGGACTAACCTACGAGCAGTACTTC. Translation: CSASRGLTYEQYF.

This clonotype was observed at least ten times. This chain connects TRBV27 to TRBJ2-4; possibly TRBD1 for D (6 bases). Trimming removed 2 bases from V and 7 bases from J, with 15 bases in between. This CDR3 has 15 residues. Germline CDR1 reads MNHEY; CDR2 reads SMNVEV (reference sequence). The CDR3 nucleotides are TGTGCCAGCAGTTTACTAGGGACAACGCGGAACATTCAGTACTTC. This codes for CASSLLGTTRNIQYF.

The V gene is TRBV14, the J gene TRBJ2-5; 7 positions match TRBD2. Unmatched junction bases numbered 9, after V lost 3 bases and J lost 5 bases. CDR3 length: 15 amino acids. CDR1 SGHDN and CDR2 FVKESK come from the germline V gene. CDR3 in DNA: TGTGCCAGCAGCCAGCGACTAGCTGGGACGGAGACCCAGTACTTC. The encoded protein is CASSQRLAGTETQYF.

This clonotype came up once. The chain combines TRBV2 with TRBJ2-1; TRBD1 agrees at 9 bases. Germline CDR1 reads SNHLY; CDR2 reads FYNNEI. Trimming took 5 bases from V and 7 from J; bases not matched to a gene: 3. This CDR3 has 13 residues. The CDR3 here is CASSTGGSNEQFF. CDR3 in DNA: TGTGCCAGCAGTACAGGGGGCTCGAATGAGCAGTTCTTC.

This clonotype has at least ten counts. The V call is TRBV12-3 or TRBV12-4, the J call TRBJ1-5; 7 bases agree with TRBD1. V lost 3 bases and J lost 7; bases outside the gene matches: 9. The CDR3 totals 15 residues. The DNA for the CDR3 is TGTGCCAGCAGTTTCCATAGACAGGGTGGGCAGCCCCAGCATTTT. Translating it yields CASSFHRQGGQPQHF.

Turning to this clonotype: This may stem from a read error, because a much larger clone lies one nucleotide away. The chain uses TRBV25-1 and TRBJ2-2; possible D gene TRBD2, 6 bases. The CDR3 spans 16 residues. Germline-derived CDR1 and CDR2 are MGHDK and SYGVNS. The CDR3 region has the DNA TGTGCCAGCAGTGAAGGGGGGTTAGGCGACACCGAGGAGCTGTTTTTT. Translating it yields CASSEGGLGDTEELFF.